Detailed here is one T cell receptor (beta chain). This clone was counted only a few times. Its antigen is currently not known. Per-base qualities were not stored, and no clone one base away is much larger. No patient had received any treatment before thyroid surgery. Using T-cell receptor beta sequencing, the researchers looked back retrospectively at clinical samples from patients, gathered between the early 2010s and the late 2010s. This sample is part of a study of metastatic and nonmetastatic thyroid tumors (dated by TCRdb to between 2020 and 2021). In terms of the full investigation: Repertoires from peripheral blood and from tumor or nodule tissue samples of malignant and benign thyroid patients were compared. General findings and caveats noted by the study authors: In both blood and tumor samples, TCR beta diversity was reported to be significantly higher in malignant tumors than in benign nodules.

Libraries came from PCR. The listed sequencing device is Illumina HiSeq 4000. High-throughput sequencing was used to profile the CDR3 region of the TCR beta-chain in every patient. As for the original processing: A classifier to discriminate distant-metastatic papillary thyroid cancer patients was built from CDR3 differences across clinicopathological groups. The Shannon index was used to measure repertoire diversity, and the Morisita-Horn index was used to measure how similar tumor and blood repertoires were. TCRdb trimmed public reads at Q25 via fastp, called clones via MiXCR and kept in-frame beta chains. The V and J calls reflect TCRdb's pipeline rather than the authors' work. This sample lists around 64,000 clones; about 4% were detected once. Around 22% of the sample is held by the ten biggest clonotypes. Source material: blood. This TCR was sampled from a female donor with papillary thyroid cancer or a benign thyroid nodule (not recorded which). Some clones in this sample may be carry-over from other donors' samples.

The encoded CDR3 is CASGFGTGFNEQYF. The DNA sequence is given as TGTGCCAGCGGTTTCGGGACAGGGTTTAACGAGCAGTACTTC. This sequence uses TRBV6-1 and TRBJ2-7, with 9 bases in between that match TRBD1. From the cysteine through the phenylalanine, the CDR3 covers 14 amino acids. The retained sequence is limited to the CDR3, 42 bases, with the frame set at the first base. Trimming leaves V shorter by 8 bases and J shorter by 5 bases, with the junction holding 10 bases beyond the gene matches. Sequences MNHNS (CDR1) and SASEGT (CDR2) are obtained from the germline V gene.